Each of the 5 T cell receptor beta chains below was sequenced from the same sample in a study of response to subunit inactivated influenza vaccine. TCRdb ran MiXCR on the RT-PCR reads and lists one entry per CDR3 protein. The sample consists of hundreds of thousands of distinct CDR3 sequences, 15% to 19% of them appearing once. The specimen comprised PBMCs from blood, sampled less than 13 days after vaccination. The receptor source for this set is a man in his forties or fifties who received an inactivated influenza vaccine.

This chain uses TRBV4-2 with TRBJ1-4; D gene uncertain. The CDR3 extends over 16 amino acids. In germline, CDR1 is LGHNA, CDR2 YNFKEQ. The V gene lost 0 bases and the J gene lost 5 bases, with 13 bases spanning the gap. The CDR3 reads CASSQESSGLNEKLFF. CDR3 bases: TGTGCCAGCAGCCAAGAATCTAGCGGGCTCAATGAAAAACTGTTTTTT.

The chain combines TRBV4-3 with TRBJ2-7; TRBD1 aligns across 7 bases. The CDR3 is made up of 15 amino acids. After removal of 4 bases from V and 2 bases from J, the junction contained 8 bases not matched to a gene. Germline V lookup: CDR1 LGHNA, CDR2 YSLEER. CDR3 region: CASSLLIGTAYEQYF. CDR3 nucleotides: TGCGCCAGCAGCCTCCTGATCGGGACAGCCTACGAGCAGTACTTC.

This clonotype was counted only a few times. V gene TRBV11-2 combines with J gene TRBJ2-7; the D is unclear. The length of the CDR3 is 15 residues. With 1 base removed from V and 3 bases from J, the gap between germline ends came to 13 bases. Germline V gene data show CDR1 as SGHAT and CDR2 as FQNNGV. The CDR3 DNA reads as TGTGCCAGCAGCTTAGGGCGTCCGACCCTCTACGAGCAGTACTTC. Translation gives CASSLGRPTLYEQYF.

The CDR3 coding sequence is TGTGCCACCAGCCCCGCGAGGAGTTACGAGCAGTACTTC. Translated: CATSPARSYEQYF. The chain uses TRBV15 and TRBJ2-7; D is unresolved. The length of the CDR3 is 13 residues. Germline CDR1 is LNHNV and CDR2 is YYDKDF (reference sequence). V was clipped by 5 bases and J by 4 bases, with 12 bases between them.

This clonotype was counted a few times. CDR3 protein: CASTWEGRRPDTQYF. In DNA, the CDR3 is TGCGCCAGCACCTGGGAGGGCCGGCGGCCAGATACGCAGTATTTT. The genes are TRBV5-1 and TRBJ2-3, with 7 bases that match TRBD2. Trimming took 6 bases from V and 4 from J; bases not matched to a gene: 11. The germline V gene has CDR1 SGHRS and CDR2 YFSETQ. CDR3 length: 15 residues.